These 25 T cell receptor beta chains originate from one sample sequenced in a study of cytomegalovirus exposure and HLA in healthy donors. It was with 60 Vbeta and 13 Jbeta primers that the PCR ran. Assay used: immunoSEQ multiplex PCR; TCRdb lists only in-frame clones, some missing. The repertoire includes 150,000 to 200,000 clones, around three quarters of them detected once, and just over 2% sits in the top ten. Specimen: PBMCs. The receptor set was obtained from a woman in her thirties in good health and CMV-seropositive.

This chain uses TRBV18 with TRBJ2-1; 8 bases are a match to TRBD1. After removal of 3 bases from V and 0 bases from J, the junction contained 7 bases not matched to a gene. The CDR3 spans 17 residues. The germline V gene has CDR1 KGHSH and CDR2 LQKENI. CDR3 protein: CASSPQRQGSSYNEQFF. CDR3 coding DNA: TGTGCCAGCTCACCTCAACGACAGGGGAGCTCCTACAATGAGCAGTTCTTC.

This CDR3 reads CASSPNRGGQETQYF. The CDR3, as DNA: TGTGCCAGCAGCCCCAACAGGGGTGGGCAAGAGACCCAGTACTTC. J is TRBJ2-5 and V is TRBV7-7, with TRBD1 matching 7 bases. V dropped 5 bases and J dropped 2; count of bases not matched to a gene: 8. The CDR3 contains 15 residues. Germline CDR1 SSHAT, CDR2 FNYEAQ (reference sequence).

This chain links TRBV19 with TRBJ1-1, with unresolved D. The length of the CDR3 is 14 residues. V lost 4 bases to trimming and J lost 6 bases, with 15 bases between them. The V gene's germline CDR1 is LNHDA and CDR2 SQIVND (reference sequence). In nucleotides, the CDR3 is TGTGCCAGTAGTACGGGATTAATCATGCCTGAAGCTTTCTTT. The encoded protein is CASSTGLIMPEAFF.

The genes are TRBV29-1 and TRBJ1-1; possibly TRBD1 for D (5 bases). The CDR3 extends over 12 amino acids. The germline V gene has CDR1 SQVTM and CDR2 ANQGSEA. The ends were cut back, 7 bases at V and 11 bases at J, with 20 bases in the middle. In DNA form, the CDR3 reads TGCAGCGGAAGGACGGGGGGTGTAAGGGCTTTCTTT. Protein: CSGRTGGVRAFF.

The V and J genes are TRBV6-5 and TRBJ1-2, with D tentatively TRBD1 (5 bases). The germline V and J ends were trimmed by 0 bases and 7 bases, with 15 bases remaining between them. Looked up from germline, CDR1 is MNHEY and CDR2 is SVGAGI. The CDR3 has 15 residues. The CDR3 bases are TGTGCCAGCAGTTACTCGGCCTCAGGGCTCTCTGGCTACACCTTC. Encoded protein: CASSYSASGLSGYTF.

This chain connects TRBV29-1 to TRBJ1-2; TRBD1 agrees at 7 bases. V trimming: 4 bases; J trimming: 4 bases; junction bases outside the gene matches: 3. Germline V gene data show CDR1 as SQVTM and CDR2 as ANQGSEA. CDR3 length equals 12 residues. The CDR3 nucleotides read TGCAGCGTTGGAGGGACAGTCTATGGCTACACCTTC. Its protein is CSVGGTVYGYTF.

This rearrangement joins TRBV30 to TRBJ1-5, with a weak D call TRBD1 (6 bases). Trimming left V 0 bases short and J 5 bases short, with 14 bases between. The CDR3 totals 15 residues. Germline CDR1 reads GTSNPN; CDR2 reads SVGIG (reference sequence). The CDR3 protein is CAWSVRDTYYQPQHF. DNA for the CDR3: TGTGCCTGGAGTGTACGGGACACATATTATCAGCCCCAGCATTTT.

The chain carries TRBV30 and TRBJ2-5; D may be TRBD2 (7 bases). Germline CDR1 reads GTSNPN; CDR2 reads SVGIG (reference sequence). The germline V and J ends were trimmed by 0 bases and 1 base, with 12 bases remaining between them. The length of the CDR3 is 15 residues. CDR3 sequence: CAWSVRGGSQETQYF. CDR3 DNA: TGTGCCTGGAGTGTAAGGGGGGGATCCCAAGAGACCCAGTACTTC.

V gene TRBV7-9 combines with J gene TRBJ2-7; D call uncertain. CDR3 length equals 13 residues. Trimming took 4 bases from V and 0 from J, leaving 7 bases between them. Germline CDR1 is SEHNR and CDR2 is FQNEAQ (reference sequence). The CDR3 here is CASSSQSSYEQYF. CDR3 sequence (DNA): TGTGCCAGCAGCTCACAAAGCTCCTACGAGCAGTACTTC. Filled out from reference TRBV7-9 and TRBJ2-7, the complete variable domain reads DTGVSQNPRHKITKRGQNVTFRCDPISEHNRLYWYRQTLGQGPEFLTYFQNEAQLEKSRLLSDRFSAERPKGSFSTLEIQRTEQGDSAMYLCASSSQSSYEQYFGPGTRLTVT.

The rearrangement links TRBV7-9 to TRBJ2-3; TRBD2 might be the D (6 bases). CDR1 is SEHNR and CDR2 is FQNEAQ in the germline V gene (reference sequence). The CDR3 is made up of 17 amino acids. The V and J ends lost 0 bases and 2 bases respectively, with 15 bases between them. The CDR3 loop reads CASSLAPRGSHTDTQYF. CDR3 nucleotides: TGTGCCAGCAGCTTAGCCCCCCGGGGGAGCCACACAGATACGCAGTATTTT.

This chain uses TRBV18 with TRBJ2-1, with TRBD2 matching over 8 bases. The trim removed 3 bases at V and 3 bases at J, leaving 4 bases unmatched. This CDR3 contains 15 residues. Germline-derived CDR1 and CDR2 are KGHSH and LQKENI. This CDR3 reads CASSPGLGGYNEQFF. In nucleotides, the CDR3 is TGTGCCAGCTCACCGGGACTAGGAGGCTACAATGAGCAGTTCTTC.

The J gene is TRBJ1-1, the V gene TRBV30; tentative D call: TRBD1 (5 bases). Germline CDR1 and CDR2: GTSNPN and SVGIG (reference sequence). Trimming took 1 base from V and 2 from J, leaving 8 bases between them. CDR3 length equals 13 residues. This CDR3 is CAWSAQGNTEAFF. The CDR3 DNA sequence: TGTGCCTGGAGTGCGCAGGGTAACACTGAAGCTTTCTTT. The entire variable domain, with the rest obtained from reference TRBV30 and TRBJ1-1, is as follows: SQTIHQWPATLVQPVGSPLSLECTVEGTSNPNLYWYRQAAGRGLQLLFYSVGIGQISSEVPQNLSASRPQDRQFILSSKKLLLSDSGFYLCAWSAQGNTEAFFGQGTRLTVV.

The V gene is TRBV27, the J gene TRBJ1-2; D ambiguous. V was shortened by 3 bases and J by 8 bases, with 13 bases between the two germline ends. The V gene's germline CDR1 is MNHEY and CDR2 SMNVEV (reference sequence). CDR3 length: 13 amino acids. CDR3 bases: TGTGCCAGCAGTTTTACCGACGGGGTAGGCTACACCTTC. Translating gives CASSFTDGVGYTF.

The chain couples TRBV7-8 to TRBJ1-5; TRBD1 is a possible D gene (6 bases). The CDR3 totals 15 residues. Germline V gene data show CDR1 as SGHVS and CDR2 as FQNEAQ. Trimming shortened V by 5 bases and J by 0 bases, and 11 bases separated the two germline ends. This CDR3 is CASSPYRDSNQPQHF. In DNA, the CDR3 is TGTGCCAGCAGCCCGTACAGGGATAGCAATCAGCCCCAGCATTTT.

This clone was found a few times. V is TRBV30 and J is TRBJ2-7, with 8 bases fitting TRBD1. This CDR3 is built from 14 residues. Looked up from germline, CDR1 is GTSNPN and CDR2 is SVGIG (reference sequence). The V gene end was trimmed by 2 bases and the J gene end by 7 bases; junction bases not matched to a gene: 10. The CDR3 DNA sequence: TGTGCCTGGAGTAGTTGGCAGGGGGCGCTTGAGCAGTACTTC. The encoded protein is CAWSSWQGALEQYF.

In this sample, this clone turned up a few times. The gene calls are TRBV30 and TRBJ1-4; D remains ambiguous. V lost 4 bases to trimming and J lost 6 bases, with 15 bases between them. CDR1 and CDR2 from the germline V gene are GTSNPN and SVGIG (reference sequence). This CDR3 contains 14 residues. The CDR3 coding sequence is TGTGCCTGGAATCTGGGGAGAGTCGATGAAAAACTGTTTTTT. Amino acids: CAWNLGRVDEKLFF. Full variable domain (remainder filled in from reference TRBV30 and TRBJ1-4): SQTIHQWPATLVQPVGSPLSLECTVEGTSNPNLYWYRQAAGRGLQLLFYSVGIGQISSEVPQNLSASRPQDRQFILSSKKLLLSDSGFYLCAWNLGRVDEKLFFGSGTQLSVL.

This chain uses TRBV9 with TRBJ1-2; tentatively, D is TRBD1 (5 bases). CDR3 size: 14 residues. Germline V CDR1 and CDR2: SGDLS, YYNGEE. Trimming shortened V by 3 bases and J by 5 bases, and 14 bases separated the two germline ends. The CDR3: CASSAGGTAYGYTF. The CDR3 DNA sequence: TGTGCCAGCAGCGCGGGGGGGACGGCATATGGCTACACCTTC.

This rearrangement joins TRBV7-9 to TRBJ2-7; 13 nucleotides match TRBD2. V shed 6 bases, J shed 0 bases, and the junction held 8 bases outside the gene matches. The CDR3 covers 17 residues. Germline V gene sequence: CDR1 SEHNR, CDR2 FQNEAQ (reference sequence). CDR3 in amino acids: CASSSRLAGGSSYEQYF. The CDR3 nucleotides read TGTGCCAGCAGTTCACGACTAGCGGGAGGATCCTCCTACGAGCAGTACTTC.

The chain carries TRBV7-6 and TRBJ1-2; 8 bases agree with TRBD1. Germline trimming cut 5 bases from V and 8 bases from J; bases unmatched to any gene: 16. The CDR3 sequence is 16 residues long. Germline V gene data show CDR1 as SGHVS and CDR2 as FNYEAQ. This CDR3 is CASSRKPGTGQSGYTF. CDR3 in DNA: TGTGCCAGCAGCCGAAAACCCGGGACAGGCCAGTCGGGCTACACCTTC.

V usage is TRBV7-2 and J usage is TRBJ2-7; tentatively, D is TRBD2 (5 bases). Germline V gene sequence: CDR1 SGHTA, CDR2 FQGNSA. The V end was cut by 4 bases, the J end by 3 bases, with 10 bases between. CDR3 length: 13 residues. DNA for the CDR3: TGTGCCAGCAGCTCGGACGGACTCTACGAGCAGTACTTC. Residues: CASSSDGLYEQYF.

J is TRBJ1-4 and V is TRBV18; TRBD1 matches 7 bases. The CDR3 length is 15 residues. The V gene end was trimmed by 2 bases and the J gene end by 4 bases; junction bases not matched to a gene: 4. Germline loops: CDR1 KGHSH, CDR2 LQKENI. The CDR3 sequence is CASSPMGQNNEKLFF. The CDR3 DNA reads as TGTGCCAGCTCACCAATGGGACAGAATAATGAAAAACTGTTTTTT.

Comments on this clone: A read error may produce the germline difference seen at one junction end. The chain uses TRBV12-5 and TRBJ2-3; 15 bases align to TRBD2. Germline CDR1 reads LGHNT; CDR2 reads FRNRAP. The length of the CDR3 is 19 residues. In nucleotides, the CDR3 is TGTGCTAGTGGTTCCTCCGGACTAGCGGGGGGGGAGCCCACATATACGCAGTATTTT. Amino acids: CASGSSGLAGGEPTYTQYF.

The rearrangement uses TRBV10-3 and TRBJ2-4, with D uncertain. V was pared by 7 bases and J by 4 bases, with 29 bases between. The CDR3 extends over 19 amino acids. Germline V gene lookup returns CDR1 ENHRY and CDR2 SYGVKD. The CDR3: CAITPTRTEQMGPKNIQYF. In nucleotides, the CDR3 is TGTGCCATCACGCCGACCCGTACAGAACAAATGGGTCCTAAAAACATTCAGTACTTC.

CDR3 nucleotide sequence: TGTGCCAGCAGCCCTCTCGACAGTAGTTATGGCTACACCTTC. Its protein is CASSPLDSSYGYTF. J is TRBJ1-2 and V is TRBV9; tentative D call: TRBD1 (5 bases). Trimming took 4 bases from V and 5 from J, leaving 15 bases between them. Germline V gene lookup returns CDR1 SGDLS and CDR2 YYNGEE. The length of the CDR3 is 14 residues.

The rearrangement links TRBV5-1 to TRBJ1-1; the D gene is possibly TRBD1 (6 bases). Germline V gives CDR1 SGHRS, CDR2 YFSETQ. This CDR3 is built from 15 residues. V was pared by 1 base and J by 2 bases, with 12 bases between. In nucleotides, the CDR3 is TGCGCCAGCAGCTTGTATGCAGGGGCTAACACTGAAGCTTTCTTT. Residues: CASSLYAGANTEAFF.